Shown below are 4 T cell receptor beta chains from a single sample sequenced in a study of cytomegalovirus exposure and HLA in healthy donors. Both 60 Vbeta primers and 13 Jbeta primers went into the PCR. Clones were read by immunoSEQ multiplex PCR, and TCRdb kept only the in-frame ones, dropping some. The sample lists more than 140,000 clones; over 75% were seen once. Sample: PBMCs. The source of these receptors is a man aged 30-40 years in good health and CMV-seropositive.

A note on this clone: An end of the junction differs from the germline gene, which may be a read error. CDR3 region: CASSKDQYEKLFF. CDR3 in DNA: TGTGCCAGCAGCAAAGACCAGTATGAAAAACTGTTTTTT. This chain uses TRBV14 with TRBJ1-4, with D hard to call. Germline V gene lookup returns CDR1 SGHDN and CDR2 FVKESK. The CDR3 totals 13 residues.

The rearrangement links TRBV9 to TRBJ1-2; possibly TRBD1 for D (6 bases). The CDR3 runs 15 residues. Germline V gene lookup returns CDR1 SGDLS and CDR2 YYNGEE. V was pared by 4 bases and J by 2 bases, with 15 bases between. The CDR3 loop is CASSTRQEANYGYTF. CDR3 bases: TGTGCCAGCAGCACCCGACAGGAAGCCAACTATGGCTACACCTTC.

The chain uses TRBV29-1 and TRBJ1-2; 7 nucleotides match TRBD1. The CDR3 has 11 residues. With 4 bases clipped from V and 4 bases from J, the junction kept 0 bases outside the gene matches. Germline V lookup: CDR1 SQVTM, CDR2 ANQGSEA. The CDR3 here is CSVGDSYGYTF. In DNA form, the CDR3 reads TGCAGCGTTGGGGACAGCTATGGCTACACCTTC.

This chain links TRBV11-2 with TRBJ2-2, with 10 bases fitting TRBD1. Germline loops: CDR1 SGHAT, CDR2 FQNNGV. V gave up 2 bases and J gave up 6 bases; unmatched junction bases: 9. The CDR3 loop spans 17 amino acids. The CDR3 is CASSLRDSGTGAGELFF. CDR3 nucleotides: TGTGCCAGCAGCTTAAGGGATTCGGGGACAGGGGCCGGGGAGCTGTTTTTT. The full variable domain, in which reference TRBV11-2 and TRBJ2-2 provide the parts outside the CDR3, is EAGVAQSPRYKIIEKRQSVAFWCNPISGHATLYWYQQILGQGPKLLIQFQNNGVVDDSQLPKDRFSAERLKGVDSTLKIQPAKLEDSAVYLCASSLRDSGTGAGELFFGEGSRLTVL.